A selection of T cell receptor beta chains follows, all from one sample in a study of identical twins' blood T cells. TCRdb itself ran the 5' RACE reads through MiXCR, one entry per CDR3 protein. The sample consists of 350,000 to 400,000 distinct CDR3 sequences, under 30% of them appearing once. Input material: PBMCs. The receptor source for this set is a woman aged 18-49 years in good health. Each CDR3 is given with its conserved first and last residue. Fields, in order: J gene, V gene, clone size, D gene, CDR3 protein, CDR3 DNA. D genes are given only for firm matches. Clone size is not always given. Where it is, it says once, few, many or a class for expanded clones.

TRBJ1-5	TRBV7-8	-	-	CASSYQTGGQPQHF	TGTGCCAGCAGCTACCAGACCGGGGGTCAGCCCCAGCATTTT
TRBJ1-1	TRBV30	few	-	CAWVGEGTEAFF	TGTGCCTGGGTCGGGGAGGGTACTGAAGCTTTCTTT
TRBJ1-4	TRBV3-1	-	TRBD1	CASSQVSTGTVNEKLFF	TGTGCCAGCAGCCAAGTGAGCACCGGGACAGTTAATGAAAAACTGTTTTTT
TRBJ1-1	TRBV27	-	-	CASSLMGRSTEAFF	TGTGCCAGCAGTTTAATGGGGAGAAGCACTGAAGCTTTCTTT
TRBJ2-1	TRBV3-1	-	TRBD2	CASGTSGVSNEQFF	TGTGCCAGCGGAACTAGCGGGGTTTCAAATGAGCAGTTCTTC
TRBJ1-1	TRBV5-5	-	-	CASSFSDMNTEAFF	TGTGCCAGCAGCTTTTCAGATATGAACACTGAAGCTTTCTTT
TRBJ1-1	TRBV29-1	-	TRBD1	CSAETGINTEAFF	TGCAGCGCCGAGACAGGGATCAACACTGAAGCTTTCTTT
TRBJ2-3	TRBV18	-	TRBD2	CASSPLGLAGYSTDTQYF	TGTGCCAGCTCACCCCTCGGACTAGCGGGGTATAGCACAGATACGCAGTATTTT
TRBJ2-7	TRBV10-3	-	-	CAISEPAGLIYEQYF	TGTGCCATCAGTGAGCCCGCGGGACTCATCTACGAGCAGTACTTC
TRBJ2-3	TRBV7-2	few	-	CASSRAYTQYF	TGTGCCAGCAGCCGGGCCTATACGCAGTATTTT
TRBJ1-6	TRBV6-5	once	-	CASGLIGLSPLHF	TGTGCCAGCGGCCTCATCGGATTATCACCCCTCCACTTT
TRBJ2-4	TRBV20-1	-	TRBD2	CSAPPLVTSGNVNIQYF	TGCAGTGCCCCCCCCCTTGTGACTAGCGGGAATGTAAACATTCAGTACTTC
TRBJ2-3	TRBV20-1	-	-	CSDRLGRWVDTQYF	TGCAGTGATAGACTCGGGCGATGGGTAGATACGCAGTATTTT
TRBJ1-5	TRBV20-1	many	-	CSAGDGSNQPQHF	TGCAGTGCTGGGGACGGTAGCAATCAGCCCCAGCATTTT
TRBJ1-1	TRBV6-2/TRBV6-3	many	-	CASSKGLLRAFF	TGTGCCAGCAGTAAAGGACTGTTACGAGCTTTCTTT
TRBJ2-1	TRBV20-1	-	-	CSARDPRTSYNEQFF	TGCAGTGCTAGAGACCCTCGGACTTCTTACAATGAGCAGTTCTTC
TRBJ1-1	TRBV29-1	-	-	CSVRRGREALF	TGCAGCGTTCGCAGGGGACGTGAAGCTCTCTTT
TRBJ1-5	TRBV7-8	few	-	CASSHRQDGQPQHF	TGTGCCAGCAGCCATCGACAGGATGGTCAGCCCCAGCATTTT
TRBJ2-1	TRBV5-1	-	TRBD2	CASQRGGNNEQFF	TGCGCCAGCCAGCGGGGGGGAAACAATGAGCAGTTCTTC
TRBJ1-1	TRBV7-3	-	TRBD1	CASSPFPGTANTEAFF	TGTGCCAGCAGCCCATTCCCCGGGACAGCCAACACTGAAGCTTTCTTT
TRBJ1-2	TRBV15	-	TRBD1	CARTGNGYTF	TGTGCCCGGACAGGGAATGGCTACACCTTC
TRBJ1-1	TRBV9	-	-	CASSPRQRPANTEAFF	TGTGCCAGCAGCCCACGACAGAGACCGGCCAACACTGAAGCTTTCTTT
TRBJ2-3	TRBV7-2	-	-	CASSLGSRGTQYF	TGTGCCAGCAGCTTAGGGAGTCGGGGGACGCAGTATTTT
TRBJ2-1	TRBV2	-	-	CASNGPIYNEQFF	TGTGCCAGCAACGGCCCGATCTACAATGAGCAGTTCTTC
TRBJ2-1	TRBV2	many	TRBD1	CASTAVRQGNNEQFF	TGTGCCAGCACTGCCGTAAGACAGGGCAACAATGAGCAGTTCTTC
TRBJ1-5	TRBV12-3/TRBV12-4	-	-	CASSLGGDLMTQHF	TGTGCCAGCAGTTTAGGTGGGGACTTGATGACCCAGCATTTT
TRBJ1-5	TRBV20-1	few	TRBD1	CSAGQVLEYQPQHF	TGCAGTGCTGGACAGGTTTTAGAGTACCAGCCCCAGCATTTT
TRBJ2-2	TRBV6-5	-	-	CASSYYRNGELFF	TGTGCCAGCAGTTACTACCGTAACGGGGAGCTGTTTTTT